This section outlines one T cell receptor (beta chain) sequence together with its context. These data are taken from a study of cytomegalovirus exposure and HLA in healthy donors. PCR employed 60 Vbeta and 13 Jbeta primers. The repertoire was sequenced with immunoSEQ multiplex PCR; TCRdb's copy has only in-frame clones and lacks some. The sample includes 150,000 or so clones, 75% to 80% seen only once; the top ten take about 14%. The V gene end was trimmed by 5 bases and the J gene end by 5 bases; junction bases not matched to a gene: 11. This CDR3 spans 15 amino acids. Germline lookup yields CDR1 GTSNPN and CDR2 SVGIG (reference sequence).

The sequencing input was PBMCs. The sequence was obtained from a man over 45 in good health and CMV-seropositive. V and J are TRBV30 and TRBJ1-5, with 8 bases that match TRBD1. This chain's CDR3 is CAWAQGAGLDQPQHF. CDR3 DNA sequence: TGTGCCTGGGCGCAGGGGGCCGGATTGGATCAGCCCCAGCATTTT.